This T cell receptor (beta chain) came from a study of T-cell reconstitution after alpha-beta-depleted transplantation in children. V was trimmed by 1 base and J by 0 bases, leaving 7 bases between them. This CDR3 spans 14 amino acids. Germline-derived CDR1 and CDR2 are DFQATT and SNEGSKA (reference sequence). Unique molecular identifiers were incorporated when the TCRbeta library was constructed. TCRdb re-called the PCR reads through MiXCR, storing one row per CDR3 protein. The data show hundreds of thousands of distinct CDR3 sequences, with about 24% seen just once and 4% to 6% held by the top ten. Findings and limits, study-wide: Fresh T-cell production supplied most of the T-cell counts and diversity seen one year after transplant. Reportedly, only several hundred clones from non-depleted graft cells drove alpha-beta T-cell counts at about two months.

This clonotype was picked up a small number of times. What it recognizes is unknown. Since a much larger clone is just one base distant, this may be a read error. The source material was PBMCs, mostly from graft donor cells, sampled 360 days after TCRalphabeta/CD19-depleted stem cell transplant. The rearrangement uses TRBV20-1 and TRBJ2-1; D perhaps matches TRBD2 (5 bases). The TCR originated in a female patient between 2 and 15 years old who had a stem cell transplant for congenital amegakaryocytic thrombocytopenia, so the T cells may come from the graft donor. CDR3 coding DNA: TGCAGTGCTAGAGCGGGAAGCTCCTACAATGAGCAGTTCTTC. Protein sequence: CSARAGSSYNEQFF.